The sequence of this T cell receptor beta chain was determined in a study of graft-versus-host responses after intestinal transplantation. Method: immunoSEQ multiplex PCR; TCRdb's copy keeps in-frame clones and lacks some. The table has some 9,900 clones, more than 85% seen once. This clone has just one count. No conserved phenylalanine or tryptophan is present at the end of the CDR3, so a read error is the likely explanation. It is unclear where the CDR3 begins or ends on the DNA, so no DNA is shown, and the CDR3 is as TCRdb lists it. The CDR3 length is 10 residues, termini included. Per the germline V gene, CDR1 is SNHLY and CDR2 is FYNNEI.

The chain has TRBV2 and TRBJ2-7. This sequence originates from a human patient who received an intestinal transplant, so some T cells may come from the graft donor. The specimen was PBMCs, collected approximately 40 days after intestinal transplantation. The CDR3 protein is CASGSVSGPL.